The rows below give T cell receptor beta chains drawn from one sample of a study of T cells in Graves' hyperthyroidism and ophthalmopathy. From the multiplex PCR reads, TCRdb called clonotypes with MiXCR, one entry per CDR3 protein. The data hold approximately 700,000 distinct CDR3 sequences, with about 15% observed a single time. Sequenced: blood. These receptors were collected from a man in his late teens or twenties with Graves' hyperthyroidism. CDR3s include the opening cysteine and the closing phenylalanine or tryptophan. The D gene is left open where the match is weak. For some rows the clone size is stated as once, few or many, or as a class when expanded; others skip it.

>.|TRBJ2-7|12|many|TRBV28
CASSLYRNEQYF
TGTGCCAGCAGTTTATACAGGAACGAGCAGTACTTC
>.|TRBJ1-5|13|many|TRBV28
CASGGAGRRPQHF
TGTGCCAGCGGTGGAGCAGGACGGCGGCCCCAGCATTTT
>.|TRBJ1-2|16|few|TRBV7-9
CASSPSLRRASYGYTF
TGTGCCAGCAGCCCGTCCCTTAGGCGCGCTTCCTATGGCTACACCTTC
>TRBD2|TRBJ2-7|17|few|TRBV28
CVSSATPTSGRAREQYF
TGTGTCAGCAGCGCCACCCCAACTAGCGGGAGGGCCCGAGAGCAGTACTTC
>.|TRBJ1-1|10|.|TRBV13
CASRGGQAFF
TGTGCCAGCAGAGGCGGCCAGGCTTTCTTT
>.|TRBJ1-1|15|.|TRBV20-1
CSARDGAGEYTEAFF
TGCAGTGCTAGAGATGGGGCCGGGGAATACACTGAAGCTTTCTTT
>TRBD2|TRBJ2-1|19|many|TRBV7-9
CASSPRWGASGRVYNEQFF
TGTGCCAGCAGCCCCAGGTGGGGGGCTAGCGGGAGGGTATACAATGAGCAGTTCTTC
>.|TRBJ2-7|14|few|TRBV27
CASSLSVRDREQYF
TGTGCCAGCAGTTTATCCGTCAGGGATCGCGAGCAGTACTTC
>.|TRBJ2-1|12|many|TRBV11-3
CASSSGTGQQFF
TGTGCCAGCAGCTCGGGGACGGGACAGCAGTTCTTC
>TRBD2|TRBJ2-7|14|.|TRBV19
CASSIIAGSYEQYF
TGTGCCAGTAGTATCATAGCGGGCTCCTACGAGCAGTACTTC
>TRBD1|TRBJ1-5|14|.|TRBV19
CASEGQGAYQPQHF
TGTGCCAGTGAGGGACAGGGGGCTTATCAGCCCCAGCATTTT
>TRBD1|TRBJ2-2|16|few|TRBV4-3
CASSPDAGQGAGELFF
TGCGCCAGCAGCCCAGACGCGGGACAGGGGGCCGGGGAGCTGTTTTTT
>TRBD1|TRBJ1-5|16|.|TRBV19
CASRPRQGAINQPQHF
TGTGCCAGTAGACCGCGACAGGGGGCCATTAATCAGCCCCAGCATTTT
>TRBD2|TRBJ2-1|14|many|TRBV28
CASSWEREDNEQFF
TGTGCCAGCAGTTGGGAGCGGGAAGACAATGAGCAGTTCTTC
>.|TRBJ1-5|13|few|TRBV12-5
CASAGRVNQPQHF
TGTGCTAGTGCAGGTCGAGTCAATCAGCCCCAGCATTTT
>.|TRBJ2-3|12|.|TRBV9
CASGRGADTQYF
TGTGCCAGCGGAAGGGGGGCAGATACGCAGTATTTT
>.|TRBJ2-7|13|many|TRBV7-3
CASSLTGIGEQYF
TGTGCCAGCAGCTTAACAGGGATAGGCGAGCAGTACTTC
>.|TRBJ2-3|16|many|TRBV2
CASRALSSVSTDTQYF
TGTGCCAGCAGGGCCCTCTCTTCAGTAAGCACAGATACGCAGTATTTT
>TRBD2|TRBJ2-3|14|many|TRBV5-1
CASSLGAGEDTQYF
TGCGCCAGCAGCCTCGGGGCGGGAGAGGATACGCAGTATTTT
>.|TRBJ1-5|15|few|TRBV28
CASSAGRLLNQPQHF
TGTGCCAGCAGTGCGGGACGGCTGCTTAATCAGCCCCAGCATTTT
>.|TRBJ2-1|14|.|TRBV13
CASSSPGHVNEQFF
TGTGCCAGCAGCTCCCCGGGACATGTCAATGAGCAGTTCTTC
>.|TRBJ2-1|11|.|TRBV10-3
CAISGGIEQFF
TGTGCCATCAGTGGGGGTATTGAGCAGTTCTTC
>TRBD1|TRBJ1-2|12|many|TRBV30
CAWIRTPRGITF
TGTGCCTGGATTCGGACTCCCAGGGGGATCACCTTC
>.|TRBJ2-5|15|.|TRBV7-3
CASSLTSVRGETQYF
TGTGCCAGCAGCTTAACGTCAGTCAGGGGAGAGACCCAGTACTTC
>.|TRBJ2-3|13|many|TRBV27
CASSLGLRDTQYF
TGTGCCAGCAGCTTAGGGTTGAGAGATACGCAGTATTTT
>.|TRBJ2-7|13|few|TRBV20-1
CSGAKGTPYEQYF
TGCAGTGGGGCAAAAGGGACCCCCTACGAGCAGTACTTC
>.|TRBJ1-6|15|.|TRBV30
CAWSFRTVNNSPLHF
TGTGCCTGGAGTTTCCGGACGGTGAATAATTCACCCCTCCACTTT
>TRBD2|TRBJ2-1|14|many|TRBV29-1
CSVDKYGSGSEQFF
TGCAGCGTTGATAAGTATGGTAGCGGGAGTGAGCAGTTCTTC
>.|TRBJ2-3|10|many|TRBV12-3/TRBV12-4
CARRGDTQYF
TGTGCACGCCGGGGGGATACGCAGTATTTT
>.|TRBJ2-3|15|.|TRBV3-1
CASSPAGASTDTQYF
TGTGCCAGCAGCCCCGCAGGGGCCTCCACAGATACGCAGTATTTT
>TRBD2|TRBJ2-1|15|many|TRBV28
CASIAAGGLGREQFF
TGTGCCAGCATCGCCGCGGGAGGGTTGGGGCGAGAGCAGTTCTTC
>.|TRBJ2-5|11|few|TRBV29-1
CSVGGQETQYF
TGCAGCGTTGGAGGCCAAGAGACCCAGTACTTC
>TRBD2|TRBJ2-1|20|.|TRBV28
CASSYPGTSGFTSSYNEQFF
TGTGCCAGCAGTTACCCCGGGACTAGCGGGTTCACGAGCTCCTACAATGAGCAGTTCTTC
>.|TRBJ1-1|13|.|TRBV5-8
CASSFLRVTEAFF
TGTGCCAGCAGCTTTCTCAGGGTAACTGAAGCTTTCTTT
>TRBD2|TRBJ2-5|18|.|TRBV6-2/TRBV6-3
CASSPNDPGLAGQETQYF
TGTGCCAGCAGCCCGAACGATCCGGGACTAGCGGGGCAAGAGACCCAGTACTTC
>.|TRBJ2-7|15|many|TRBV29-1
CSVEEGQGTAYEQYF
TGCAGCGTTGAAGAGGGGCAGGGGACGGCCTACGAGCAGTACTTC
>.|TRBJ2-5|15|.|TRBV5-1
CASRPSALAVETQYF
TGCGCCAGCAGGCCCAGTGCGTTGGCAGTAGAGACCCAGTACTTC
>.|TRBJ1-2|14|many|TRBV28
CASSFLGQLYGYTF
TGTGCCAGCAGTTTTCTAGGACAGCTCTATGGCTACACCTTC
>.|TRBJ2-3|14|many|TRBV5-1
CASRDGPSTDTQYF
TGCGCCAGCAGAGACGGACCTAGCACAGATACGCAGTATTTT
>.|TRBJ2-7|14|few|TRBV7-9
CASSVSGDIYEQYF
TGTGCCAGCAGCGTTAGCGGAGACATATACGAGCAGTACTTC
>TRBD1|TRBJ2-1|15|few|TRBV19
CATMGQRDSYNEQFF
TGTGCCACCATGGGACAGAGAGACTCCTACAATGAGCAGTTCTTC
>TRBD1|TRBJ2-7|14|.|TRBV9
CASSPRDRVDEQYF
TGTGCCAGCAGCCCTCGGGACAGGGTGGACGAGCAGTACTTC
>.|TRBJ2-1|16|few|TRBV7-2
CASSLMGLTMGREQFF
TGTGCCAGCAGCTTAATGGGACTCACCATGGGGAGGGAGCAGTTCTTC
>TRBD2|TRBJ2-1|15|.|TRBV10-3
CAITSGLGSYNEQFF
TGTGCCATCACTTCGGGACTAGGTTCCTACAATGAGCAGTTCTTC
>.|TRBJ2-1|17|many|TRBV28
CASSFDSQGFSYNEQFF
TGTGCCAGCAGTTTCGACTCCCAGGGGTTCTCCTACAATGAGCAGTTCTTC
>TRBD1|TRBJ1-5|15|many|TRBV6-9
CASTTDRGYVQPQHF
TGTGCCAGCACCACAGACAGGGGGTATGTTCAGCCCCAGCATTTT
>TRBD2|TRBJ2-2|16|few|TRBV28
CASSFARTSRSGELFF
TGTGCCAGCAGTTTTGCTCGGACTAGCCGGTCCGGGGAGCTGTTTTTT
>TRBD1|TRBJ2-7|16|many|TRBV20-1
CSAREPGQGSSYEQYF
TGCAGTGCTAGGGAACCGGGACAGGGGAGCTCCTACGAGCAGTACTTC
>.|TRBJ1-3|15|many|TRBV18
CASSPPSSPGNTIYF
TGTGCCAGCTCACCACCGTCGAGTCCTGGAAACACCATATATTTT
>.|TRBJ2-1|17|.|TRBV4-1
CASSWGSWLSSYNEQFF
TGCGCCAGCAGTTGGGGCTCTTGGCTGAGCTCCTACAATGAGCAGTTCTTC
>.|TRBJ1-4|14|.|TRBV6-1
CASSDRTDEEKLFF
TGTGCCAGCAGTGATCGGACAGACGAAGAAAAACTGTTTTTT
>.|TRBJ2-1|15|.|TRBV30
CAWSQALSSYNEQFF
TGTGCCTGGAGTCAAGCTCTGAGCTCCTACAATGAGCAGTTCTTC
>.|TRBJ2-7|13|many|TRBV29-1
CSVDPGGSYEQYF
TGCAGCGTTGATCCGGGCGGCTCCTACGAGCAGTACTTC
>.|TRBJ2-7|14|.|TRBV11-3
CASSRNNRGNEQYF
TGTGCCAGCAGCCGAAACAATAGGGGAAACGAGCAGTACTTC
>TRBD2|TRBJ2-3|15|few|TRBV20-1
CSAEGLVWYTDTQYF
TGCAGTGCTGAAGGACTAGTCTGGTACACAGATACGCAGTATTTT
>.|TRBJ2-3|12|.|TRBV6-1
CASSAFGDTQYF
TGTGCCAGCAGTGCTTTTGGGGATACGCAGTATTTT